The 29 T cell receptor beta chains listed next were all sequenced from one sample in a study of blood T cells in healthy people across ages. Sample-barcoded 5' priming and a J-beta primer mix drove a second PCR of about 6 to 12 cycles. TCRdb re-derived calls from the 5' RACE reads in MiXCR, one entry per CDR3 protein. Of fewer than 750,000 distinct CDR3 sequences detected, around 48% appear once; the ten largest clones hold around 25%. What was sequenced was blood. Every receptor here comes from a man older than 75 in good health.

This chain links TRBV20-1 with TRBJ2-5; D might be TRBD2 (5 bases). The end of the DNA aligns better with TRBJ2-7, so the J call may be wrong. The CDR3 loop spans 12 amino acids. Per germline, CDR1 DFQATT and CDR2 SNEGSKA (reference sequence). CDR3 protein: CSARLAGYEQYF. For the CDR3, the DNA is TGCAGTGCTAGACTAGCTGGCTACGAGCAGTACTTC.

V is TRBV7-9 and J is TRBJ2-7; 7 bases map to TRBD1. The CDR3 runs 15 residues. The V gene end was trimmed by 2 bases and the J gene end by 7 bases; junction bases not matched to a gene: 11. Germline lookup yields CDR1 SEHNR and CDR2 FQNEAQ (reference sequence). The CDR3 DNA sequence: TGTGCCAGCAGCTTATCAGGGGGTTCCAACAATGAGCAGTACTTC. Protein product: CASSLSGGSNNEQYF.

This clonotype has more than one count but fewer than ten. This rearrangement joins TRBV7-2 to TRBJ2-1; D perhaps matches TRBD1 (6 bases). The CDR3 totals 13 residues. Trimming removed 5 bases from V and 4 bases from J, with 9 bases in between. Germline values: CDR1 SGHTA, CDR2 FQGNSA. The CDR3 coding sequence is TGTGCCAGCAGCGGACAGTTTTACAATGAGCAGTTCTTC. It specifies CASSGQFYNEQFF. Variable domain in full (rest from reference TRBV7-2 and TRBJ2-1): GAGVSQSPSNKVTEKGKDVELRCDPISGHTALYWYRQSLGQGLEFLIYFQGNSAPDKSGLPSDRFSAERTGGSVSTLTIQRTQQEDSAVYLCASSGQFYNEQFFGPGTRLTVL.

In its sample, this clonotype was seen a few times. This chain links TRBV2 with TRBJ2-6; no clear D gene. Trimming pared 2 bases from V and 0 bases from J, leaving 11 bases between. This CDR3 has 17 amino acids. CDR1 is SNHLY and CDR2 is FYNNEI in the germline V gene. CDR3 in DNA: TGTGCCAGCAGTGAACTGAGACCCAACTCTGGGGCCAACGTCCTGACTTTC. Residues: CASSELRPNSGANVLTF.

This clonotype was seen only once. Possible read error: a much larger clone is one base away. The V gene is TRBV6-6, the J gene TRBJ2-7; maybe TRBD2 (6 bases). The CDR3 is 15 residues long. Germline CDR1 MNHNY, CDR2 SVGAGI (reference sequence). V lost 6 bases and J lost 2, with 17 bases in between. The CDR3, as DNA: TGTGCCAGCAGACTTACCGCCAGGGAGGCCTACGAGCAGTACTTC. This codes for CASRLTAREAYEQYF.

This chain links TRBV4-3 with TRBJ1-1, with D perhaps matching TRBD1 (5 bases). V was pared by 0 bases and J by 8 bases, with 10 bases between. The V gene's germline CDR1 is LGHNA and CDR2 YSLEER. The CDR3 runs 13 residues. The CDR3 protein is CASSQDPGEEAFF. The CDR3 DNA reads as TGCGCCAGCAGCCAAGATCCGGGGGAGGAAGCTTTCTTT.

This clonotype occurred a few times. V usage is TRBV20-1 and J usage is TRBJ2-1; D is perhaps TRBD2 (6 bases). V was trimmed by 4 bases and J by 4 bases, leaving 17 bases between them. CDR1 and CDR2 from the germline V gene are DFQATT and SNEGSKA (reference sequence). The CDR3 sequence is 15 residues long. This chain's CDR3 is CSAITSTAGYNEQFF. Written as DNA, the CDR3 is TGCAGTGCTATTACTAGCACGGCGGGTTACAATGAGCAGTTCTTC.

This clonotype was recorded many times. The V gene is TRBV6-6, the J gene TRBJ2-3; the D gene could be TRBD1 or TRBD2 (5 bases each). The V end lost 5 bases, the J end lost 1 base, and 13 bases lay between the germline ends. From germline, CDR1 is MNHNY and CDR2 SVGAGI (reference sequence). This CDR3 region has 15 residues. CDR3 nucleotides: TGTGCCAGCAGTAACCGGGACCCTCGCACAGATACGCAGTATTTT. It specifies CASSNRDPRTDTQYF.

The V call is TRBV29-1, the J call TRBJ2-5; 7 positions agree with TRBD2. This CDR3 is built from 12 residues. Germline loops: CDR1 SQVTM, CDR2 ANQGSEA. The junction had 1 base not matched to a gene; V was cut back by 1 base and J by 5 bases. In DNA, the CDR3 is TGCAGCGTTGAAGTGGGAGGGGAGACCCAGTACTTC. This codes for CSVEVGGETQYF. The full variable domain, completed using reference TRBV29-1 and TRBJ2-5, is SAVISQKPSRDICQRGTSLTIQCQVDSQVTMMFWYRQQPGQSLTLIATANQGSEATYESGFVIDKFPISRPNLTFSTLTVSNMSPEDSSIYLCSVEVGGETQYFGPGTRLLVL.

The sample holds a few counts of this clonotype. A read error may account for a junction end that differs from germline. The chain has TRBV20-1 and TRBJ1-1; possible D gene TRBD1, 5 bases. Germline V gives CDR1 DFQATT, CDR2 SNEGSKA (reference sequence). There are 14 residues in the CDR3. The CDR3 bases are TGCAGTACTAGTTTTCAGGGAGGAGGCACTGAAGCTTTCTTT. As protein: CSTSFQGGGTEAFF.

The chain joins TRBV10-3 to TRBJ2-1; 15 nucleotides align to TRBD2. Germline CDR1 is ENHRY and CDR2 is SYGVKD. V shed 10 bases and J 0 bases; nucleotides not matched to a gene: 10. This CDR3 has 18 amino acids. CDR3 coding DNA: TGTGCCACCAAGGGACTAGCGGGGGGTCGTTACTCCTACAATGAGCAGTTCTTC. Its translation is CATKGLAGGRYSYNEQFF.

This chain uses TRBV7-2 with TRBJ2-4; D possibly uses TRBD1 or TRBD2 (6 bases each). The tail of the sequence fits TRBJ2-7 better, so the J call may be wrong. The CDR3 runs to 16 residues. Per the germline V gene, CDR1 is SGHTA and CDR2 is FQGNSA. The CDR3 loop is CASSPQGGTMWNEQYF. DNA of the CDR3: TGTGCCAGCAGCCCCCAGGGCGGGACAATGTGGAACGAGCAGTACTTC.

This clonotype was counted between two and nine times. The chain employs TRBV12-3 or TRBV12-4 and TRBJ2-3; 8 bases line up with TRBD2. J gave up 4 bases and V 4 bases, and 7 bases lay outside the gene matches. This CDR3 is 15 amino acids long. CDR3 protein: CASSSQAGASDTQYF. In DNA form, the CDR3 reads TGTGCCAGCAGTTCCCAAGCGGGGGCCTCAGATACGCAGTATTTT.

The genes are TRBV29-1 and TRBJ2-7; unclear D gene. Germline V gene lookup returns CDR1 SQVTM and CDR2 ANQGSEA. CDR3 length: 12 residues. With 5 bases removed from V and 4 bases from J, the gap between germline ends came to 12 bases. CDR3 residues: CSVNTATYEQYF. Here the CDR3 DNA reads TGCAGCGTTAACACAGCTACTTACGAGCAGTACTTC.

The chain carries TRBV7-9 and TRBJ1-2, with D maybe TRBD1 (6 bases). The CDR3 is made up of 12 amino acids. The germline V gene encodes CDR1 SEHNR and CDR2 FQNEAQ (reference sequence). The V and J ends lost 5 bases and 8 bases respectively, with 12 bases between them. The CDR3 DNA sequence: TGTGCCAGCAGCCCTGGGACACGCGGCTACACCTTC. Translated, it gives CASSPGTRGYTF.

V is TRBV7-3 and J is TRBJ2-4; maybe TRBD1 (5 bases). The germline V and J ends were trimmed by 2 bases and 9 bases, with 11 bases remaining between them. Germline CDR1 reads SGHTA; CDR2 reads FQGTGA. CDR3 length: 13 residues. The CDR3 loop is CASSLAQGGIQYF. The CDR3 DNA is TGTGCCAGCAGCTTAGCCCAGGGTGGCATTCAGTACTTC.

This clonotype occurred a few times. The J gene is TRBJ2-7, the V gene TRBV10-3; no definite D call. The length of the CDR3 is 14 residues. Per germline, CDR1 ENHRY and CDR2 SYGVKD. V lost 3 bases and J 0 bases, leaving 9 bases between the germline ends. CDR3 protein: CAISDGLHSYEQYF. CDR3 DNA: TGTGCCATCAGTGACGGGCTACACTCCTACGAGCAGTACTTC.

This clonotype came up a few times. The chain links TRBV6-5 to TRBJ1-6; D is unclear. This CDR3 has 13 amino acids. The V end was cut by 7 bases, the J end by 8 bases, with 12 bases between. CDR1 MNHEY and CDR2 SVGAGI come from the germline V gene. The CDR3 sequence is CASTMSLDSPLHF. The DNA of the CDR3 is TGTGCCAGCACCATGAGCCTCGATTCACCCCTCCACTTT.

Worth noting for this clonotype: The junction departs from the called germline gene at one end, perhaps through a read error. The chain carries TRBV7-9 and TRBJ2-4, with 8 bases lining up with TRBD2. The J call may not be correct, given that the DNA end is closer to TRBJ2-7. CDR1 and CDR2 (germline): SEHNR, FQNEAQ (reference sequence). The CDR3 extends over 16 amino acids. This CDR3 is CVSSYLAGGTTYEQYF. The CDR3 DNA reads as TGTGTCAGCAGCTACCTTGCGGGGGGCACCACCTACGAGCAGTACTTC.

This sequence joins TRBV10-3 and TRBJ1-6; TRBD1 matches at 11 bases. Germline loops: CDR1 ENHRY, CDR2 SYGVKD. The CDR3 is 15 amino acids. Losses at the gene ends were 6 bases for V and 7 bases for J; bases not matched to a gene: 5. The CDR3 DNA sequence: TGTGCCATCAGGAAGGACAGGGGGCAGAATTCACCCCTCCACTTT. It encodes CAIRKDRGQNSPLHF.

The chain uses TRBV7-3 and TRBJ1-5, with a tentative D call TRBD1 (5 bases). Trimming removed 1 base from V and 1 base from J, with 14 bases in between. From germline, CDR1 is SGHTA and CDR2 FQGTGA. The CDR3 is 17 amino acids. CDR3 sequence reads: CASSLMDGGTSNQPQHF. In nucleotides, the CDR3 is TGTGCCAGCAGCTTAATGGATGGGGGAACGAGCAATCAGCCCCAGCATTTT.

This chain links TRBV10-3 with TRBJ1-2; possible D gene TRBD1, 6 bases. Between the trimmed V and J ends, which lost 8 bases and 5 bases, there was a span of 15 bases. Germline lookup yields CDR1 ENHRY and CDR2 SYGVKD. This CDR3 has 13 amino acids. In DNA form, the CDR3 reads TGTGCCATCCGTGGTACAGGGAGGTATGGCTACACCTTC. Encoded protein: CAIRGTGRYGYTF.

This clonotype has more than one count but fewer than ten. This chain connects TRBV9 to TRBJ2-3; TRBD1 is a possible D gene (5 bases). From germline, CDR1 is SGDLS and CDR2 YYNGEE. V lost 1 base, J lost 2 bases, and 11 bases lay in between. The CDR3 is made up of 15 amino acids. CDR3 bases: TGTGCCAGCAGCGTAAAGGGGCGTGACACAGATACGCAGTATTTT. As protein: CASSVKGRDTDTQYF.

CDR3: CSAAGGATQPQHF. The CDR3 DNA reads as TGCAGTGCAGCAGGGGGCGCAACTCAGCCCCAGCATTTT. The chain recombines TRBV20-1 with TRBJ1-5; 8 bases are a match to TRBD1. This CDR3 has 13 amino acids. Germline V gene sequence: CDR1 DFQATT, CDR2 SNEGSKA (reference sequence). V gave up 6 bases and J gave up 6 bases; unmatched junction bases: 7.

Many counts were recorded for this clonotype. The V and J genes are TRBV11-2 and TRBJ2-5, with 7 bases lining up with TRBD1. CDR3 length: 13 residues. Per germline, CDR1 SGHAT and CDR2 FQNNGV. J gave up 5 bases and V 4 bases, and 4 bases lay outside the gene matches. The CDR3: CASSSDREETQYF. The CDR3 nucleotides read TGTGCCAGCAGCTCAGACAGGGAGGAGACCCAGTACTTC.

J is TRBJ2-1 and V is TRBV5-1; 8 nucleotides agree with TRBD2. CDR3 length: 15 amino acids. J was trimmed by 3 bases and V by 3 bases; bases with no gene match: 5. The germline CDR1 and CDR2 sequences are SGHRS and YFSETQ. The CDR3 nucleotides are TGCGCCAGCAGCTCGGGGGGGGGAGACTACAATGAGCAGTTCTTC. Its translation is CASSSGGGDYNEQFF. The full variable domain, completed using reference TRBV5-1 and TRBJ2-1, is KAGVTQTPRYLIKTRGQQVTLSCSPISGHRSVSWYQQTPGQGLQFLFEYFSETQRNKGNFPGRFSGRQFSNSRSEMNVSTLELGDSALYLCASSSGGGDYNEQFFGPGTRLTVL.

The chain uses TRBV5-1 and TRBJ1-3; the D gene is possibly TRBD1 (5 bases). The germline V and J ends were trimmed by 3 bases and 1 base, with 11 bases remaining between them. Germline values: CDR1 SGHRS, CDR2 YFSETQ. The CDR3 consists of 15 residues. Here the CDR3 DNA reads TGCGCCAGCAGCTGGGATGGGGGGTCTGGAAACACCATATATTTT. Translation gives CASSWDGGSGNTIYF.

This clonotype was counted ten times or more. V usage is TRBV12-3 or TRBV12-4 and J usage is TRBJ2-7; no firm D call. The V and J ends lost 7 bases and 3 bases respectively, with 13 bases between them. This CDR3 is built from 13 residues. CDR3: CASTSAMGYEQYF. CDR3 DNA sequence: TGTGCCAGCACTTCAGCGATGGGCTACGAGCAGTACTTC.

The gene calls are TRBV27 and TRBJ2-5; no reliable D call. The J call is in doubt because the DNA end fits TRBJ2-7 better. The CDR3 is made up of 12 amino acids. Germline V lookup: CDR1 MNHEY, CDR2 SMNVEV (reference sequence). The CDR3 is CASGQRDYEQYF. For the CDR3, the DNA is TGTGCCAGCGGGCAAAGGGATTACGAGCAGTACTTC.